These 30 T cell receptor beta chains originate from one sample sequenced in a study of blood T cell repertoires in COVID-19. Sequenced by immunoSEQ multiplex PCR; TCRdb stores in-frame clones only, minus some. The sample yields 250,000 or so clones, 85% to 90% seen once. The sequenced sample was PBMCs or T cells enriched from blood (not recorded which). All receptors come from a man in his fifties who had been exposed to COVID-19.

V is TRBV20-1 and J is TRBJ1-1; possible D gene TRBD1, 6 bases. The CDR3 is 13 residues long. Looked up from germline, CDR1 is DFQATT and CDR2 is SNEGSKA (reference sequence). Trimming removed 3 bases at V and 4 bases at J, with 12 bases between. In nucleotides, the CDR3 is TGCAGTGCTAGTTTTATAGGGGGCACTGAAGCTTTCTTT. Translation gives CSASFIGGTEAFF.

This sequence joins TRBV6-5 and TRBJ1-1; the match to TRBD1 covers 8 bases. Trimming at V came to 6 bases and at J to 3 bases, leaving 6 bases not matched to a gene. CDR3 length equals 14 residues. Germline-derived CDR1 and CDR2 are MNHEY and SVGAGI. The CDR3 nucleotides are TGTGCCAGCAGGGACAGGGTCGGATACACTGAAGCTTTCTTT. As protein: CASRDRVGYTEAFF.

Only one count was recorded for this clone. The chain recombines TRBV11-2 with TRBJ1-3; perhaps TRBD1 as D (6 bases). CDR1 is SGHAT and CDR2 is FQNNGV in the germline V gene. Trimming removed 2 bases from V and 6 bases from J, with 14 bases in between. The CDR3 covers 15 residues. Here the CDR3 DNA reads TGTGCCAGCAGCTTAACAGGGCCCTCCTTAAACACCATATATTTT. Protein sequence: CASSLTGPSLNTIYF.

The chain couples TRBV28 to TRBJ2-5; 8 bases fit TRBD2. Per the germline V gene, CDR1 is MDHEN and CDR2 is SYDVKM. Losses at the gene ends were 5 bases for V and 4 bases for J; bases not matched to a gene: 15. The CDR3 has 17 residues. The CDR3 DNA sequence: TGTGCCAGCAGTGATTGGGAGGAGGGAGCGGGGGTAGAGACCCAGTACTTC. It encodes CASSDWEEGAGVETQYF.

The V call is TRBV5-1, the J call TRBJ1-6, with TRBD1 matching over 8 bases. This CDR3 spans 16 amino acids. From germline, CDR1 is SGHRS and CDR2 YFSETQ. V lost 0 bases and J lost 6; bases outside the gene matches: 5. The CDR3 nucleotides are TGCGCCAGCAGCTTGGACCAGGGGGCCCGTAATTCACCCCTCCACTTT. Translating gives CASSLDQGARNSPLHF. The whole variable domain, filled in from reference TRBV5-1 and TRBJ1-6, reads KAGVTQTPRYLIKTRGQQVTLSCSPISGHRSVSWYQQTPGQGLQFLFEYFSETQRNKGNFPGRFSGRQFSNSRSEMNVSTLELGDSALYLCASSLDQGARNSPLHFGNGTRLTVT.

The V call is TRBV30, the J call TRBJ1-2, with D maybe TRBD1 (6 bases). Trimming cost V 5 bases and J 7 bases, with 20 bases left between them. The CDR3 runs 14 residues. CDR1 and CDR2 from the germline V gene are GTSNPN and SVGIG (reference sequence). CDR3 region: CAWYHGRGEVGYTF. The CDR3 nucleotides read TGTGCCTGGTACCACGGCAGGGGAGAGGTTGGCTACACCTTC.

This chain links TRBV2 with TRBJ2-1; weak D call: TRBD2 (6 bases). This CDR3 has 18 residues. Germline V lookup: CDR1 SNHLY, CDR2 FYNNEI. V was cut by 0 bases and J by 4 bases, with 19 bases left in between. CDR3: CASSEARRLGALYNEQFF. CDR3 in DNA: TGTGCCAGCAGTGAAGCGCGGAGACTAGGAGCCCTATACAATGAGCAGTTCTTC.

This sequence joins TRBV2 and TRBJ2-4; TRBD2 aligns across 14 bases. The CDR3 totals 14 residues. CDR1 is SNHLY, CDR2 FYNNEI, per germline. With V trimmed by 8 bases and J by 8 bases, 5 bases remained unmatched. CDR3 nucleotide sequence: TGTGCCAGCCTGCGGGGACTAGCGGGAGACATTCAGTACTTC. This translates into CASLRGLAGDIQYF.

This clone was detected a few times. DNA for the CDR3: TGTGCCAGCTCACCAGAGGGACAGGGTGTGGGAGCTTTCTTT. Translated: CASSPEGQGVGAFF. This chain uses TRBV18 with TRBJ1-1; 9 nucleotides align to TRBD1. CDR1 is KGHSH, CDR2 LQKENI, per germline. V dropped 2 bases and J dropped 10; count of bases not matched to a gene: 8. The CDR3 loop spans 14 amino acids.

The J gene is TRBJ2-7, the V gene TRBV5-6, with 8 bases that match TRBD1. The germline V gene encodes CDR1 SGHDT and CDR2 YYEEEE. CDR3 length equals 13 residues. Trimming removed 4 bases from V and 6 bases from J; junction bases left unmatched: 6. Written as DNA, the CDR3 is TGTGCCAGCAGCCCTCGACAGGGGTTCGAGCAGTACGTC. Translating it yields CASSPRQGFEQYV.

The chain recombines TRBV11-3 with TRBJ2-7; D is perhaps TRBD2 (7 bases). Trimming removed 5 bases at V and 7 bases at J, with 18 bases between. Germline lookup yields CDR1 SGHNT and CDR2 YENEEA. The CDR3 sequence is 14 residues long. This chain's CDR3 is CASSQRGGAEEQYV. CDR3 DNA sequence: TGTGCCAGCAGCCAGCGAGGGGGGGCAGAAGAGCAGTACGTC.

The chain joins TRBV2 to TRBJ1-4; D gene unclear. The germline V and J ends were trimmed by 9 bases and 7 bases, with 9 bases remaining between them. Germline V gene sequence: CDR1 SNHLY, CDR2 FYNNEI. CDR3 length: 11 residues. The CDR3 nucleotides are TGTGCCAGTTCATACGGTGAAAAACTGTTTTTT. Protein: CASSYGEKLFF.

The chain carries TRBV28 and TRBJ2-2; TRBD2 is a possible D gene (6 bases). The CDR3 runs 14 residues. V was shortened by 5 bases and J by 0 bases, with 7 bases between the two germline ends. Germline CDR1 is MDHEN and CDR2 is SYDVKM. The CDR3, as DNA: TGTGCCAGCAGTGGAGGGGCGAACACCGGGGAGCTGTTTTTT. Translated: CASSGGANTGELFF.

The J gene is TRBJ1-1, the V gene TRBV27; 8 bases are a match to TRBD1. After removal of 5 bases from V and 3 bases from J, the junction contained 17 bases not matched to a gene. The CDR3 contains 18 residues. The germline V gene encodes CDR1 MNHEY and CDR2 SMNVEV (reference sequence). CDR3 sequence reads: CASSPLQPGQALYTEAFF. In DNA form, the CDR3 reads TGTGCCAGCAGTCCCCTCCAGCCGGGACAGGCCCTGTACACTGAAGCTTTCTTT.

The chain joins TRBV5-1 to TRBJ2-3, with 7 bases matching TRBD1. The CDR3 sequence is 14 residues long. CDR1 and CDR2 from the germline V gene are SGHRS and YFSETQ. The ends lost 1 base at V and 6 bases at J; junction bases unmatched: 5. CDR3 nucleotide sequence: TGCGCCAGCAGCTTGCCTTCCAGGGGGGATACGCAGTATTTT. It encodes CASSLPSRGDTQYF.

V usage is TRBV28 and J usage is TRBJ2-1; 8 bases are shared with TRBD2. V was clipped by 5 bases and J by 3 bases; unmatched bases: 9. The CDR3 has 16 amino acids. Germline values: CDR1 MDHEN, CDR2 SYDVKM. This CDR3 is CASSPPWAGGYNEQFF. The DNA of the CDR3 is TGTGCCAGCAGTCCCCCCTGGGCGGGGGGCTACAATGAGCAGTTCTTC.

The chain joins TRBV10-3 to TRBJ1-4; 7 bases fit TRBD1. CDR1 ENHRY and CDR2 SYGVKD come from the germline V gene. V was clipped by 6 bases and J by 4 bases; unmatched bases: 5. This CDR3 is 14 amino acids long. CDR3 sequence: CAIRGQPSNEKLFF. DNA of the CDR3: TGTGCCATCAGGGGACAGCCAAGTAATGAAAAACTGTTTTTT.

DNA of the CDR3: TGTGCCAGCAGCCAAGTATTTCTAGCGGAGGGGCGGCGGGAGACCCAGTACTTC. Translating it yields CASSQVFLAEGRRETQYF. The chain couples TRBV4-2 to TRBJ2-5, with 7 bases matching TRBD2. Germline-derived CDR1 and CDR2 are LGHNA and YNFKEQ. J was trimmed by 5 bases and V by 1 base; bases with no gene match: 16. The CDR3 is 18 residues long.

The chain employs TRBV16 and TRBJ1-4; 10 bases match TRBD1. The CDR3 consists of 15 residues. Germline trimming cut 3 bases from V and 6 bases from J; bases unmatched to any gene: 4. Germline loops: CDR1 KGHSY, CDR2 FQNENV. The CDR3 DNA reads as TGTGCCAGCAGCCAGACCGGGACAGGGGATGAAAAACTGTTTTTT. Protein product: CASSQTGTGDEKLFF.

This chain joins TRBV5-1 and TRBJ2-2, with 7 positions matching TRBD1. Germline V gene lookup returns CDR1 SGHRS and CDR2 YFSETQ. The V gene end was trimmed by 1 base and the J gene end by 6 bases; junction bases not matched to a gene: 12. The CDR3 loop spans 17 amino acids. In DNA form, the CDR3 reads TGCGCCAGCAGCTTGTTCCCACCAGGGGGTTTACCCGGGGAGCTGTTTTTT. Protein: CASSLFPPGGLPGELFF.

CDR3 sequence (DNA): TGCGCCAGCAGCCCTTTGAAGGGGGTTGACTATGGCTACACCTTC. This translates into CASSPLKGVDYGYTF. The chain joins TRBV5-1 to TRBJ1-2, with D perhaps matching TRBD1 (6 bases). CDR1 and CDR2 from the germline V gene are SGHRS and YFSETQ. V gave up 4 bases and J gave up 3 bases, with 16 bases separating them. The CDR3 runs to 15 residues.

The chain is built from TRBV10-3 and TRBJ1-1; 9 bases line up with TRBD1. From germline, CDR1 is ENHRY and CDR2 SYGVKD. There are 13 residues in the CDR3. V lost 11 bases and J lost 6; bases outside the gene matches: 10. CDR3: CAARGQGRAEAFF. For the CDR3, the DNA is TGTGCCGCCCGGGGACAGGGAAGAGCTGAAGCTTTCTTT.

The chain combines TRBV12-5 with TRBJ1-3; 7 nucleotides align to TRBD1. Germline V gene data show CDR1 as LGHNT and CDR2 as FRNRAP. The CDR3 is made up of 16 amino acids. With V trimmed by 7 bases and J by 7 bases, 16 bases remained unmatched. The CDR3: CASAPGNRGPPNTIYF. The CDR3 nucleotides read TGTGCTAGTGCTCCAGGAAACAGGGGTCCACCCAACACCATATATTTT.

The chain uses TRBV3-1 (or the pseudogene TRBV3-2) and TRBJ1-1; TRBD1 might be the D (6 bases). Germline loops: CDR1 LGHDT, CDR2 YNNKEL (reference sequence). V lost 1 base, J lost 3 bases, and 12 bases lay in between. There are 15 residues in the CDR3. CDR3 sequence reads: CASSQVMSGDTEAFF. The CDR3 DNA reads TGTGCCAGCAGCCAAGTCATGTCAGGGGACACTGAAGCTTTCTTT.

The CDR3 DNA follows: TGTGCCAGCAGCAAAGAGGAGGGGATGAACACTGAAGCTTTCTTT. It translates to CASSKEEGMNTEAFF. J is TRBJ1-1 and V is TRBV21-1. TRBV21-1 is shown as a pseudogene. The CDR3 is 15 residues long.

This chain joins TRBV19 and TRBJ2-4; D might be TRBD2 (6 bases). Looked up from germline, CDR1 is LNHDA and CDR2 is SQIVND (reference sequence). With 3 bases removed from V and 4 bases from J, the gap between germline ends came to 10 bases. The CDR3 contains 14 residues. The CDR3 sequence: CASSMVTRKNIQYF. DNA of the CDR3: TGTGCCAGTAGTATGGTGACTAGAAAAAACATTCAGTACTTC.

The V call is TRBV19, the J call TRBJ2-1; the D gene is possibly TRBD1 (5 bases). Germline V gene lookup returns CDR1 LNHDA and CDR2 SQIVND (reference sequence). With 2 bases removed from V and 0 bases from J, the gap between germline ends came to 14 bases. The CDR3 is 17 amino acids. CDR3: CASSIRRQSSSYNEQFF. CDR3 nucleotide sequence: TGTGCCAGTAGTATAAGAAGACAGTCGAGCTCCTACAATGAGCAGTTCTTC.

This clone was found once. The genes are TRBV5-1 and TRBJ1-1; D is possibly TRBD1 (5 bases). Germline V gives CDR1 SGHRS, CDR2 YFSETQ. Trimming left V 2 bases short and J 4 bases short, with 12 bases between. The CDR3 is 14 residues long. CDR3 sequence: CASSFWGLSTEAFF. The CDR3 bases are TGCGCCAGCAGCTTTTGGGGACTGAGCACTGAAGCTTTCTTT.

The rearrangement links TRBV12-3 or TRBV12-4 to TRBJ1-1; TRBD1 aligns across 7 bases. The ends lost 6 bases at V and 4 bases at J; junction bases unmatched: 5. The CDR3 is 13 amino acids. The CDR3 region has the DNA TGTGCCAGCAGCAGGACAGGATTCACTGAAGCTTTCTTT. It encodes CASSRTGFTEAFF.

The chain has TRBV19 and TRBJ2-5; tentatively, D is TRBD2 (5 bases). The germline V and J ends were trimmed by 2 bases and 2 bases, with 9 bases remaining between them. The CDR3 runs to 14 residues. CDR1 is LNHDA and CDR2 is SQIVND in the germline V gene (reference sequence). This chain's CDR3 is CASSIRGSQETQYF. CDR3 nucleotides: TGTGCCAGTAGTATAAGAGGGAGTCAAGAGACCCAGTACTTC.